This TCR beta chain comes out of a study of T cells in Graves' hyperthyroidism and ophthalmopathy. Uncontrolled infection, other autoimmune disease, pregnancy or lactation barred patients from enrollment. The sample holds many counts of this clonotype. What it binds is not known. Study-wide results and caveats: Ophthalmopathy was separated from stable hyperthyroidism by a 13 V-J model.

The CDR3 regions of TCR beta were amplified from RNA transcripts. Researchers ran a first-round RT-PCR on the TCR CDR3 using the HTBI primer set. Via MiXCR, TCRdb re-called the multiplex PCR reads, giving one row per CDR3 protein. The sample holds some 600,000 distinct CDR3 sequences, approximately 15% seen once. Germline CDR1 reads SGHTA; CDR2 reads FQGNSA. The CDR3 is 15 amino acids. Trimming shortened V by 8 bases and J by 0 bases, and 16 bases separated the two germline ends. The chain carries TRBV7-2 and TRBJ1-2; D unclear. This TCR came from a woman aged 30 to 39 with Graves' hyperthyroidism that later progressed to Graves' ophthalmopathy. Specimen: blood. CDR3 residues: CASGMGSQTNYGYTF. Written as DNA, the CDR3 is TGTGCCAGCGGGATGGGGAGCCAGACTAACTATGGCTACACCTTC. Drawing the rest from reference TRBV7-2 and TRBJ1-2, the complete variable domain is GAGVSQSPSNKVTEKGKDVELRCDPISGHTALYWYRQSLGQGLEFLIYFQGNSAPDKSGLPSDRFSAERTGGSVSTLTIQRTQQEDSAVYLCASGMGSQTNYGYTFGSGTRLTVV.